The TCR beta chain under discussion was sequenced for a study of T cell responses to AZD1222 COVID-19 vaccine. As regards this clone: Its antigen remains unidentified.

Assay: immunoSEQ multiplex PCR; the TCRdb copy retains only in-frame clones and omits some. The sample yields about 120,000 clones, roughly 89% seen once. Germline loops: CDR1 MDHEN, CDR2 SYDVKM. The CDR3 totals 17 residues. V lost 3 bases, J lost 0 bases, and 18 bases lay in between. Findings and limits, study-wide: Sampling that yielded the repertoires occurred only after the peak T cell response. Donors in the cohort were predominantly white British and more often female, and clonal diversity was possibly underestimated. Close to half of all spike-specific TCRs reportedly target regions of the variants that are unmutated. Baseline serology detected seropositivity in only six AZD1222 recipients.

The clonotype originates from an adult in good health. The chain joins TRBV28 to TRBJ2-7; D remains unclear. The specimen comprised peripheral blood, sampled on day 0 of AZD1222 vaccination. CDR3 residues: CASSFPPASRSSYEQYF. CDR3 coding DNA: TGTGCCAGCAGTTTTCCCCCTGCGTCCAGGAGCTCCTACGAGCAGTACTTC.